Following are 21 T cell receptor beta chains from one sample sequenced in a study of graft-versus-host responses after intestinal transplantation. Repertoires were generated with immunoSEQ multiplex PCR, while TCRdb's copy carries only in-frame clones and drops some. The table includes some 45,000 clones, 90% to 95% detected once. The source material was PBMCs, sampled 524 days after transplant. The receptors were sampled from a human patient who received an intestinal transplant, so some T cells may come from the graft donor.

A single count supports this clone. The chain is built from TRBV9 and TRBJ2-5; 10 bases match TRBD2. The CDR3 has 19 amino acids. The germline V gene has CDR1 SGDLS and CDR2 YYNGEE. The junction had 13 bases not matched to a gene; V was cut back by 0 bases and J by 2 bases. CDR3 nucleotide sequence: TGTGCCAGCAGCGTAGCGGCGTCTAGCGGGAGAAGGGGGCAAGAGACCCAGTACTTC. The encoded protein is CASSVAASSGRRGQETQYF.

CDR3: CASSQVVGSYEQYF. CDR3 nucleotide sequence: TGCGCCAGCAGCCAAGTGGTTGGCTCCTACGAGCAGTACTTC. The chain couples TRBV4-1 to TRBJ2-7; D is undetermined. CDR3 length: 14 amino acids. V gave up 1 base and J gave up 0 bases, with 7 bases separating them. The germline gives CDR1 MGHRA, CDR2 YSYEKL.

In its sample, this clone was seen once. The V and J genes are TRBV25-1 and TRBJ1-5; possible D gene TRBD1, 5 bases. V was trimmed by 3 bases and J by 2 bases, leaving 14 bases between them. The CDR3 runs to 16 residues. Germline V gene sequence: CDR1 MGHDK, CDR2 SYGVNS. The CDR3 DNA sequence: TGTGCCAGCAGTGACTCTAGACGGGGACGCAATCAGCCCCAGCATTTT. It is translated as CASSDSRRGRNQPQHF.

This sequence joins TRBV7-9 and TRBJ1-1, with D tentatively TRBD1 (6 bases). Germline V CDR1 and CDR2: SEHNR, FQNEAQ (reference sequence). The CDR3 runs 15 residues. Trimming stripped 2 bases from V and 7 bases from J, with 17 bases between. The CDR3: CASSLIMAEQGEAFF. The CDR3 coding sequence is TGTGCCAGCAGCTTAATAATGGCGGAACAGGGTGAAGCTTTCTTT.

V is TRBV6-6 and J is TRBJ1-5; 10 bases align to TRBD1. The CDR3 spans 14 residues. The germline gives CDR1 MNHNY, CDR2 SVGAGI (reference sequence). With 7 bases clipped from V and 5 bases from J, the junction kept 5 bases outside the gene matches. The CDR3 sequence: CASTGQGVYQPQHF. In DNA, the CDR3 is TGTGCCAGCACCGGACAGGGGGTCTATCAGCCCCAGCATTTT.

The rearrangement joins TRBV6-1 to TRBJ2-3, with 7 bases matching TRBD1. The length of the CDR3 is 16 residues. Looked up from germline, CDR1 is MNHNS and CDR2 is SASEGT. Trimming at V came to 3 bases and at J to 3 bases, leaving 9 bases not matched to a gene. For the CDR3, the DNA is TGTGCCAGCAGTGATTTGTTAACAGGGGTTACAGATACGCAGTATTTT. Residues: CASSDLLTGVTDTQYF.

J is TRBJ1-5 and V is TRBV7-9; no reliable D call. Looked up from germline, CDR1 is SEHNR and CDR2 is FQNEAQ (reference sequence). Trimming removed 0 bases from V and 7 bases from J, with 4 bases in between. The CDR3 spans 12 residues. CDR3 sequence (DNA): TGTGCCAGCAGCTTAGCCGGACAGCCCCAGCATTTT. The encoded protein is CASSLAGQPQHF. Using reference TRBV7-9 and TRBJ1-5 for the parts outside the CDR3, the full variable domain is DTGVSQNPRHKITKRGQNVTFRCDPISEHNRLYWYRQTLGQGPEFLTYFQNEAQLEKSRLLSDRFSAERPKGSFSTLEIQRTEQGDSAMYLCASSLAGQPQHFGDGTRLSIL.

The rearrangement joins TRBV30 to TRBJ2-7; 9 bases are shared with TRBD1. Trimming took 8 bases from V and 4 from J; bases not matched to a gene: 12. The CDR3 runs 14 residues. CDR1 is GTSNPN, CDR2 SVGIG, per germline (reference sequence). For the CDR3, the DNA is TGTGCCGGAGGCCCGGGACAGGGTTTTTACGAGCAGTACTTC. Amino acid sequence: CAGGPGQGFYEQYF.

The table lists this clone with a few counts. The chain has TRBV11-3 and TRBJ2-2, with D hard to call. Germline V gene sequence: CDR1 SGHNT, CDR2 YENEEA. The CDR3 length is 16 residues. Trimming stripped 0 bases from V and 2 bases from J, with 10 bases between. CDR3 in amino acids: CASSLDNSLNTGELFF. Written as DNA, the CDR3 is TGTGCCAGCAGCTTAGATAACAGTCTAAACACCGGGGAGCTGTTTTTT.

The DNA for the CDR3 is TGCGCCAGCAGCCAGTCTCAGCGAAGCTCCTACGAGCAGTACTTC. This gives the protein CASSQSQRSSYEQYF. The V call is TRBV4-1, the J call TRBJ2-7, with D uncertain. In germline, CDR1 is MGHRA, CDR2 YSYEKL. V was trimmed by 3 bases and J by 0 bases, leaving 12 bases between them. This CDR3 is built from 15 residues.

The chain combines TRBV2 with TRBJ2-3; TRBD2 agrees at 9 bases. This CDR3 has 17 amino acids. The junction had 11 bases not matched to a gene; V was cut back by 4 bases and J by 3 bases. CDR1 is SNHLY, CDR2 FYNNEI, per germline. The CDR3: CASSADLSGRVTDTQYF. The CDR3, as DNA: TGTGCCAGCAGTGCCGACCTTAGCGGGAGAGTAACAGATACGCAGTATTTT.

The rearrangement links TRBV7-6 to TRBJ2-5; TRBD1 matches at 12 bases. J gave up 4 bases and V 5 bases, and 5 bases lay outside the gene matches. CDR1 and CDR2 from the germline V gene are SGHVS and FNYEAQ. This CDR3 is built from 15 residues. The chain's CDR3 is CASSTGQGAGETQYF. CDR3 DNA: TGTGCCAGCAGCACGGGACAGGGGGCGGGAGAGACCCAGTACTTC.

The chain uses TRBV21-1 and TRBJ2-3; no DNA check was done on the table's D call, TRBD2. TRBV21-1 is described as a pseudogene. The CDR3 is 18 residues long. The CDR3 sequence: CASSKNLTSSGLTDTQYF. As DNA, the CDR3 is TGTGCCAGCAGCAAAAACCTTACTAGCTCTGGGCTCACAGATACGCAGTATTTT.

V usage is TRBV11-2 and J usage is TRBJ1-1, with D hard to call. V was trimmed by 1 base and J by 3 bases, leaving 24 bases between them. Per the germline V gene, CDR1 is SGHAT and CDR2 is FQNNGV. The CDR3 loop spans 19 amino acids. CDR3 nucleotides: TGTGCCAGCAGCTTAGGAGAACCCGGATCAAGGTCGGTAGACACTGAAGCTTTCTTT. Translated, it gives CASSLGEPGSRSVDTEAFF.

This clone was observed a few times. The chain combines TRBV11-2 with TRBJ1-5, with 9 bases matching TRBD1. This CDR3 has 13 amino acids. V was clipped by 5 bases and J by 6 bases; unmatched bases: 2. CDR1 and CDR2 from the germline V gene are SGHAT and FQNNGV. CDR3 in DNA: TGTGCCAGCAGCCGGGACAGGGCTCAGCCCCAGCATTTT. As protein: CASSRDRAQPQHF.

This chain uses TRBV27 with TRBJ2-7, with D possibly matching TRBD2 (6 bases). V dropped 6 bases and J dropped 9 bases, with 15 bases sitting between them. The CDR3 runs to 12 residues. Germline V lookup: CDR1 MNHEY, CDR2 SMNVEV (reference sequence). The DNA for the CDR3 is TGTGCCAGCAGCCGCTTGATGGGAGGGCAGTACTTC. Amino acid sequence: CASSRLMGGQYF.

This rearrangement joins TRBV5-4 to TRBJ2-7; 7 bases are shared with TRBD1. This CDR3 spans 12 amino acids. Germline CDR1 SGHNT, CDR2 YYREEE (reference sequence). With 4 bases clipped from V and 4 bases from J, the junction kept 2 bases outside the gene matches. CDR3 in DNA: TGTGCCAGCAGCGCGGACAGGTACGAGCAGTACTTC. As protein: CASSADRYEQYF. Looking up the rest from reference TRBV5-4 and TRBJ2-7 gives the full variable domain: ETGVTQSPTHLIKTRGQQVTLRCSSQSGHNTVSWYQQALGQGPQFIFQYYREEENGRGNFPPRFSGLQFPNYSSELNVNALELDDSALYLCASSADRYEQYFGPGTRLTVT.

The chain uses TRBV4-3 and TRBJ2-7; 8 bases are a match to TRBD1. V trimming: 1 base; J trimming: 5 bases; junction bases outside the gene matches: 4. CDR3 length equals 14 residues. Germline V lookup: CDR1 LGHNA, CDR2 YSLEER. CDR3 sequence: CASSQGGQVNEQYF. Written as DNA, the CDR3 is TGCGCCAGCAGCCAAGGGGGACAGGTTAACGAGCAGTACTTC.

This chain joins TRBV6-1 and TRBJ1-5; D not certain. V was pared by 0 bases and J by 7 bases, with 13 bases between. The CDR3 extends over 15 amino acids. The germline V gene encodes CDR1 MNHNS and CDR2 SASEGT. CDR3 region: CASSEASQVWQPQHF. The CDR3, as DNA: TGTGCCAGCAGTGAAGCTAGCCAGGTCTGGCAGCCCCAGCATTTT.

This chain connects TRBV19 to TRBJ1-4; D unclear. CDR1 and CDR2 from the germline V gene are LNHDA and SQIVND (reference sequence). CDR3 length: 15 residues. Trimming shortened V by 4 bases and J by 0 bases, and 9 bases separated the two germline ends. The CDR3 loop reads CASSTRRSTNEKLFF. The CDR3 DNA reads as TGTGCCAGTAGTACCAGACGGTCAACTAATGAAAAACTGTTTTTT.

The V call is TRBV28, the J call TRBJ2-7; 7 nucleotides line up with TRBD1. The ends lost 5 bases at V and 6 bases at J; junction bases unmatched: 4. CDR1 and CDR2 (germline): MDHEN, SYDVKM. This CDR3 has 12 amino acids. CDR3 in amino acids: CASSGQAVEQYF. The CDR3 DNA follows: TGTGCCAGCAGTGGACAGGCGGTCGAGCAGTACTTC.